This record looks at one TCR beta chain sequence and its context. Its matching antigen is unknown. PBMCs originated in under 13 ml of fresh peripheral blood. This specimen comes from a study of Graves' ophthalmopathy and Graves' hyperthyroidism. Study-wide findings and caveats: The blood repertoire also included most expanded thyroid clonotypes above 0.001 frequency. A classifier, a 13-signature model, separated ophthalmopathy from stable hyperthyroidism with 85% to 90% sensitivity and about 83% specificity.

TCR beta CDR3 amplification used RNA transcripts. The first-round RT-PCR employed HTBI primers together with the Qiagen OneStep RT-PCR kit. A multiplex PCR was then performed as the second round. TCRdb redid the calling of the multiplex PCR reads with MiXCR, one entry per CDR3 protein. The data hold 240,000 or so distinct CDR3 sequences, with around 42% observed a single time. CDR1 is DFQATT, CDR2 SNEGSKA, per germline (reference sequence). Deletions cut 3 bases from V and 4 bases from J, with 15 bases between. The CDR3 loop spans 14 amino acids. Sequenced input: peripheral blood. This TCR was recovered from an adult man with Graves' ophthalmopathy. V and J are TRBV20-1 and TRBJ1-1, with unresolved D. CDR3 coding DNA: TGCAGTGCTAGTCGGACGGGGATGAGCACTGAAGCTTTCTTT. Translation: CSASRTGMSTEAFF.